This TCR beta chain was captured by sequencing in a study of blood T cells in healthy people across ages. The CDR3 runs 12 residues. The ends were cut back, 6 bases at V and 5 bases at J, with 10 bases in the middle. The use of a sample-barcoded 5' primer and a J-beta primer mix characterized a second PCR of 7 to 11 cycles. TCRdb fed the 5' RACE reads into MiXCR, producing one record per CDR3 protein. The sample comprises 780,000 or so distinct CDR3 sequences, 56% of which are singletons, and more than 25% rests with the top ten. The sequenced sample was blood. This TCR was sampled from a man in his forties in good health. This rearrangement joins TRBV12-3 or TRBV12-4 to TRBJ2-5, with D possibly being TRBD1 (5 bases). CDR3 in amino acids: CASSLQEETQYF. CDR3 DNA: TGTGCCAGCAGCCTACAGGAGGAGACCCAGTACTTC.